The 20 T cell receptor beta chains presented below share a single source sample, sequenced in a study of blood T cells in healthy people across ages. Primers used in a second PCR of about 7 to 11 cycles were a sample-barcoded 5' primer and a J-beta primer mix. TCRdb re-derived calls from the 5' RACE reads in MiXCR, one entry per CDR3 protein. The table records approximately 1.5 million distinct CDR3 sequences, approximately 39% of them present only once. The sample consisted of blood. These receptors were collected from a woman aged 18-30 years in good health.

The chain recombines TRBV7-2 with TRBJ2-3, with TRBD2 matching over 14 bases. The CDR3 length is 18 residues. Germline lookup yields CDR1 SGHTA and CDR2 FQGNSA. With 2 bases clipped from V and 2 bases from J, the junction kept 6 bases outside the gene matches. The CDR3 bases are TGTGCCAGCAGCTTAAAAGGACTAGCGGGAGGAATCACAGATACGCAGTATTTT. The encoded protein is CASSLKGLAGGITDTQYF.

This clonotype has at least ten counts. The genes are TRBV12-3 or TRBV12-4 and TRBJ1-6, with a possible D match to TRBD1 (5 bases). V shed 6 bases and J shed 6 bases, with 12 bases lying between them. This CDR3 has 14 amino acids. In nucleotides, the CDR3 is TGTGCCAGCAGCCTACAGGACATTAATTCACCCCTCCACTTT. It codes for CASSLQDINSPLHF.

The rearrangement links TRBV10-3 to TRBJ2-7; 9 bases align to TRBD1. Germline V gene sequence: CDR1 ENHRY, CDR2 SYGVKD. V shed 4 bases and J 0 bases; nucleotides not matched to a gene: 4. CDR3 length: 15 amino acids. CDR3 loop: CAISAQGASSYEQYF. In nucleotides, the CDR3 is TGTGCCATCAGTGCACAGGGGGCCAGCTCCTACGAGCAGTACTTC.

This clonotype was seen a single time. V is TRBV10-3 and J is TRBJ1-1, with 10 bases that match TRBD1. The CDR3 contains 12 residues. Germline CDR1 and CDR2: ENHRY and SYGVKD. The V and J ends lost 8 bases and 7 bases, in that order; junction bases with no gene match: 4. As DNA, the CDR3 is TGTGCCATCGGGACAGGGGTCGGTGAAGCTTTCTTT. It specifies CAIGTGVGEAFF.

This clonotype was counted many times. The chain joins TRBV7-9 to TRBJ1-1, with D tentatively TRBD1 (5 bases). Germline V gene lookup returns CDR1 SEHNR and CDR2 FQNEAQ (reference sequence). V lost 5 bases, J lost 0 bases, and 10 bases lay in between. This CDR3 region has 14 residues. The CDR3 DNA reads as TGTGCCAGCAGCCCGGGACGGATGAACACTGAAGCTTTCTTT. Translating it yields CASSPGRMNTEAFF.

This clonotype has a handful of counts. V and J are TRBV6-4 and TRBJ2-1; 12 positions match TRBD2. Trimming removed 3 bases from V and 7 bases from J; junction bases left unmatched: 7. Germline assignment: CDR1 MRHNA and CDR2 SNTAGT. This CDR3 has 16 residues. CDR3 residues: CASSESLAGGFNEQFF. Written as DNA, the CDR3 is TGTGCCAGCAGTGAGTCACTAGCGGGAGGTTTTAATGAGCAGTTCTTC.

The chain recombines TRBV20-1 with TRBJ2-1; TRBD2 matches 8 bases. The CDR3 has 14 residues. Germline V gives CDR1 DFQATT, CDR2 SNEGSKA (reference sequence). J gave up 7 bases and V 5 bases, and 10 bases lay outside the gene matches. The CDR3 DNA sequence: TGCAGTGCTTTTCGGGGGGGCCGGTCGAATGAGCAGTTCTTC. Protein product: CSAFRGGRSNEQFF.

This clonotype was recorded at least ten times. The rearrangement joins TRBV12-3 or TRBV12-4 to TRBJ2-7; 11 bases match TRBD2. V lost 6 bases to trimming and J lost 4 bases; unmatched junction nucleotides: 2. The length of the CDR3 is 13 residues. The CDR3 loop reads CASRLAGVYEQYF. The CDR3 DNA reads TGTGCCAGCAGACTAGCGGGGGTTTACGAGCAGTACTTC.

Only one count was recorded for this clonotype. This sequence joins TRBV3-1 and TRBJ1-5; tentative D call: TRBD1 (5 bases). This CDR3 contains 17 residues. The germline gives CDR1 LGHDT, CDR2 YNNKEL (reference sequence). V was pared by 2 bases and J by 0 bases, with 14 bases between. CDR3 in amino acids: CASSQNPTVNSNQPQHF. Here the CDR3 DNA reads TGTGCCAGCAGCCAAAACCCGACAGTTAATAGCAATCAGCCCCAGCATTTT.

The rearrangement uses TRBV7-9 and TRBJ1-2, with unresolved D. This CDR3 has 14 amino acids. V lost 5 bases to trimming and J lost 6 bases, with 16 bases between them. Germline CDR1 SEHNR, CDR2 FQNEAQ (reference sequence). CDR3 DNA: TGTGCCAGCAGCGCAGGTTGGGTTATCGATGGCTACACCTTC. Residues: CASSAGWVIDGYTF.

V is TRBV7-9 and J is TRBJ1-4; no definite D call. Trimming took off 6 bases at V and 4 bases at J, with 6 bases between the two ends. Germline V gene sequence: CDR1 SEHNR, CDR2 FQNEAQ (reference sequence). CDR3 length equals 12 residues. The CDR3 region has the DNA TGTGCCAGCAGTCGAGATAATGAAAAACTGTTTTTT. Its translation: CASSRDNEKLFF.

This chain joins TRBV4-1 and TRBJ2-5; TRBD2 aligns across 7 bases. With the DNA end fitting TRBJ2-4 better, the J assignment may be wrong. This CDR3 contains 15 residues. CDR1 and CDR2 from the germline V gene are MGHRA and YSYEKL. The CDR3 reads CASSSPGTTGNIQYF. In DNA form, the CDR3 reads TGCGCCAGCAGCTCCCCCGGGACTACCGGGAACATTCAGTACTTC.

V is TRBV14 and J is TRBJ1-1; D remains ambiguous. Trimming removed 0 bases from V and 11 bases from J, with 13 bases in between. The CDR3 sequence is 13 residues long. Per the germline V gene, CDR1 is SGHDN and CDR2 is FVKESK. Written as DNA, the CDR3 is TGTGCCAGCAGCCAAGATAATGGTGGTGTGGCTTTCTTT. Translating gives CASSQDNGGVAFF.

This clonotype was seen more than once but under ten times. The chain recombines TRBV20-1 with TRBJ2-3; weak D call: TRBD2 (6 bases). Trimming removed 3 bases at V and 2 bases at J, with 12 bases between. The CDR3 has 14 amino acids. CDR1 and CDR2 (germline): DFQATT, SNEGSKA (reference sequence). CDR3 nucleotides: TGCAGTGCTAGTAAGGGAGGCTACACAGATACGCAGTATTTT. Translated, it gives CSASKGGYTDTQYF.

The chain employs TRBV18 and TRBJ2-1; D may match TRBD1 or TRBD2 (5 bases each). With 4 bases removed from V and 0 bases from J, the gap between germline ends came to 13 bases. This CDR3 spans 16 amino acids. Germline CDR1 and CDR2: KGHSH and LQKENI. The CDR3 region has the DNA TGTGCCAGCTCACTCGGGACCTTCAGCTCCTACAATGAGCAGTTCTTC. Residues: CASSLGTFSSYNEQFF.

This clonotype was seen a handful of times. The CDR3 spells CASSLAAGGPADTQYF. Written as DNA, the CDR3 is TGTGCCAGCAGCTTAGCGGCGGGGGGGCCGGCAGATACGCAGTATTTT. J is TRBJ2-3 and V is TRBV7-9; TRBD2 matches 9 bases. With 0 bases clipped from V and 4 bases from J, the junction kept 5 bases outside the gene matches. There are 16 residues in the CDR3. Germline V CDR1 and CDR2: SEHNR, FQNEAQ (reference sequence).

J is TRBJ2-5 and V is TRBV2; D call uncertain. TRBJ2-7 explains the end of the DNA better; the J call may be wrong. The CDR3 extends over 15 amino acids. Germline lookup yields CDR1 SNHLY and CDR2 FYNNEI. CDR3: CASSSVITRAYEQYF. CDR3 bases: TGTGCCAGCAGTTCCGTCATTACTCGGGCCTACGAGCAGTACTTC.

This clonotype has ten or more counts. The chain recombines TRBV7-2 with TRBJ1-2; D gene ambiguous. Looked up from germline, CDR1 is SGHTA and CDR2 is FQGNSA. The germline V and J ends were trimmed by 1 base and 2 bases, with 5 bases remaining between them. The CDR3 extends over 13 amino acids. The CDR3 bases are TGTGCCAGCAGCTTAGTACAGAACTATGGCTACACCTTC. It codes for CASSLVQNYGYTF.

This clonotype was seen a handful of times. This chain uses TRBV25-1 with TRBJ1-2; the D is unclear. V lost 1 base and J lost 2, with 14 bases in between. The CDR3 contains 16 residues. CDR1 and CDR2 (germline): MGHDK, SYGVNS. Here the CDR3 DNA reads TGTGCCAGCAGTGAATTAGGAGGGCGCCTAAACTATGGCTACACCTTC. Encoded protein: CASSELGGRLNYGYTF.

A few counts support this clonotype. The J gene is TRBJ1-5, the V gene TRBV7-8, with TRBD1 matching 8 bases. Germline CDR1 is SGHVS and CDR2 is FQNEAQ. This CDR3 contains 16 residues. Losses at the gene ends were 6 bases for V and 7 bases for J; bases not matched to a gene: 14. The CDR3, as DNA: TGTGCCAGCAGGCCACTCCCCTCAGGGGGCAGCCAGCCCCAGCATTTT. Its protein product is CASRPLPSGGSQPQHF.